This T cell receptor beta chain is drawn from a study of blood T cell repertoires in COVID-19. In the study overall: Acute and convalescent COVID-19 specimens originated in the United States, Italy and Spain. The analysed material was cDNA or gDNA that came from T cells, B-cell-depleted T cells, or PBMCs.

This CDR3 is 16 amino acids long. The germline gives CDR1 LGHNA, CDR2 YSLEER. V lost 0 bases and J lost 5; bases outside the gene matches: 7. Libraries were prepared by immunoSEQ multiplex PCR; TCRdb keeps only in-frame clonotypes and omits some of them. The sample yields tens of thousands of clones, roughly 84% seen once. The clonotype was recovered from a man of 80 years or more in a cohort sampled during active COVID-19. The material sequenced was peripheral blood. The rearrangement uses TRBV4-3 and TRBJ2-7, with 10 bases matching TRBD1. The CDR3 loop is CASSQDSGQGVHEQYF. CDR3 coding DNA: TGCGCCAGCAGCCAAGATAGTGGACAGGGGGTCCACGAGCAGTACTTC.